A single TCR beta chain is shown here with its context. Germline assignment: CDR1 MGHRA and CDR2 YSYEKL. The germline V and J ends were trimmed by 0 bases and 5 bases, with 17 bases remaining between them. The CDR3 is 17 amino acids. Authors' analysis steps: Scientists estimated how many nucleated cells there were by amplifying reference gene primers. Clones were read by immunoSEQ multiplex PCR, and TCRdb kept only the in-frame ones, dropping some. That table gives V, J and clone size, and the DNA gave D and trimming. This sample has about 280,000 clones, with roughly 85% found just once. These data come from a study of blood T cell repertoires in COVID-19. Overall study context: Samples came from the United States, Italy and Spain, spanning acute and convalescent COVID-19. T cells, B-cell-depleted T cells, or PBMCs provided the cDNA or gDNA that served as material.

This sequence originates from a human donor in a cohort sampled during active COVID-19. The chain recombines TRBV4-1 with TRBJ1-5, with D perhaps TRBD1 (6 bases). Material: peripheral blood. The CDR3 bases are TGCGCCAGCAGCCAAGATTTGACAGGTCAAGGGTATCAGCCCCAGCATTTT. This gives the protein CASSQDLTGQGYQPQHF.